Listed below are T cell receptor beta chains from one sample, sequenced in a study of T cells in Graves' hyperthyroidism and ophthalmopathy. TCRdb analysed the multiplex PCR reads with MiXCR anew, one entry per CDR3 protein. The sample records fewer than 650,000 distinct CDR3 sequences, roughly 14% being singletons. The sample was blood. The receptor source for this set is a woman between 40 and 55 years old with Graves' ophthalmopathy. Each CDR3 is given with its conserved first and last residue.

TRBJ2-4,TRBV11-2,CASSSLSASLAKNIQYF
TRBJ2-7,TRBV28,CASSPPAGYYEQYF
TRBJ2-7,TRBV28,CASSPKGFYEQYF
TRBJ1-2,TRBV20-1,CSARVGQHYGYTF
TRBJ2-7,TRBV28,CASSITGTSHEQYF
TRBJ2-1,TRBV18,CASSPFDPNYNEQFF
TRBJ1-2,TRBV6-2/TRBV6-3,CASRPDRGNYGYTF
TRBJ1-1,TRBV6-2/TRBV6-3,CASSYSGSGNTEAFF
TRBJ2-7,TRBV12-3/TRBV12-4,CASSLDVRGPRSEQYF
TRBJ2-4,TRBV18,CASSPALRQGDIQYF
TRBJ1-2,TRBV12-3/TRBV12-4,CASSFRPGTGASSF
TRBJ2-7,TRBV7-2,CASSRLAATYEQYF
TRBJ2-5,TRBV13,CASSLKYRGSAQETQYF
TRBJ2-7,TRBV6-2/TRBV6-3,CASSYRTSGRQSEQYF
TRBJ2-7,TRBV7-8,CASRVETGPYEQYF
TRBJ2-2,TRBV6-2/TRBV6-3,CASSYSGSRELFF
TRBJ2-5,TRBV7-9,CASSLNSGQGQETQYF
TRBJ2-5,TRBV12-3/TRBV12-4,CASSWGVGTGLVDF
TRBJ2-7,TRBV11-1,CASSLDRGNFPYEQYF
TRBJ2-7,TRBV6-2/TRBV6-3,CASSYASGSFYEQYF
TRBJ2-2,TRBV4-1,CASSQGRDRVSTGELFF
TRBJ2-5,TRBV20-1,CSARASSGSPETQYF
TRBJ2-7,TRBV6-2/TRBV6-3,CASSYVGRLAGAYEQYF
TRBJ2-7,TRBV12-3/TRBV12-4,CASSSWDGSYEQYF
TRBJ2-2,TRBV30,CAWSVVLAYTGELFF
TRBJ2-7,TRBV3-1,CASSPLRQGLSEQYF
TRBJ2-7,TRBV6-2/TRBV6-3,CASNLAGTYEQYF
TRBJ1-1,TRBV12-3/TRBV12-4,CASGLGPPGSEAFF
TRBJ2-7,TRBV2,CASSGLAAYSYEQYF
TRBJ2-5,TRBV7-2,CASSLADPGQETQYF
TRBJ2-7,TRBV4-1,CASSPFPPGQGISEQYF
TRBJ2-5,TRBV28,CASSLVATQETQYF
TRBJ1-1,TRBV12-3/TRBV12-4,CASRSRGVLMNTEAFF
TRBJ1-1,TRBV12-3/TRBV12-4,CASSWGQSYEAFF
TRBJ2-5,TRBV11-2,CASSFGQGRETQYF
TRBJ2-2,TRBV6-1,CASSPTLNTGELFF
TRBJ1-5,TRBV19,CASSIEQGPWPQHF
TRBJ1-6,TRBV11-2,CASSGIGDSPLHF
TRBJ1-6,TRBV20-1,CSAAQGFGDSPLHF
TRBJ2-5,TRBV7-9,CASSSGGTKETQYF
TRBJ2-5,TRBV3-1,CASSQQTGQETQYF
TRBJ1-2,TRBV12-3/TRBV12-4,CASSLRTGGVYGYTF
TRBJ1-1,TRBV4-2,CASSQVGMNTEAFF
TRBJ1-1,TRBV18,CASSALQGARGTEAFF
TRBJ2-7,TRBV11-2,CASRERLAGDNEQYF
TRBJ1-5,TRBV20-1,CSASRDQPQHF
TRBJ2-7,TRBV5-1,CASSLATYPGLAGKSEQYF
TRBJ1-2,TRBV30,CAWSVTEYGYTF
TRBJ2-7,TRBV12-3/TRBV12-4,CASSPNEGYEQYF